The 29 T cell receptor beta chains presented below share a single source sample, sequenced in a study of blood T cell repertoires in COVID-19. Assay used: immunoSEQ multiplex PCR; TCRdb lists only in-frame clones, some missing. Of 250,000 to 300,000 clones listed, approximately 88% were seen once; the top ten hold less than 2%. Sequenced: PBMCs or T cells enriched from blood (not recorded which). These receptors were collected from a woman in her thirties or forties who had recovered from COVID-19.

The chain links TRBV3-1 (or the pseudogene TRBV3-2) to TRBJ2-3, with 9 bases matching TRBD2. The CDR3 sequence is 15 residues long. Germline CDR1 is LGHDT and CDR2 is YNNKEL (reference sequence). Trimming took 2 bases from V and 6 from J; bases not matched to a gene: 6. CDR3 sequence reads: CASSQTGTSWDTQYF. The CDR3 nucleotides are TGTGCCAGCAGCCAAACCGGGACTAGCTGGGATACGCAGTATTTT.

The V and J genes are TRBV9 and TRBJ1-2, with unresolved D. The CDR3 spans 11 residues. The V gene's germline CDR1 is SGDLS and CDR2 YYNGEE. The V end lost 3 bases, the J end lost 8 bases, and 8 bases lay between the germline ends. For the CDR3, the DNA is TGTGCCAGCAGCGCCGAGGAAGGCTACACCTTC. Translation: CASSAEEGYTF.

The chain employs TRBV18 and TRBJ2-7; TRBD1 matches 11 bases. The CDR3 totals 18 residues. Germline CDR1 KGHSH, CDR2 LQKENI. Trimming removed 3 bases from V and 0 bases from J; junction bases left unmatched: 10. CDR3 sequence (DNA): TGTGCCAGCTCACCGGGACAGGGGGTTTTAAGGAGCTCCTACGAGCAGTACTTC. As protein: CASSPGQGVLRSSYEQYF.

V usage is TRBV2 and J usage is TRBJ1-6, with D uncertain. The CDR3 consists of 12 residues. Trimming stripped 6 bases from V and 9 bases from J, with 9 bases between. The germline gives CDR1 SNHLY, CDR2 FYNNEI. The CDR3 loop reads CASRVDISPLHF. The CDR3 DNA sequence: TGTGCCAGCAGGGTCGACATTTCACCCCTCCACTTT.

The chain is built from TRBV18 and TRBJ1-4, with 7 bases matching TRBD1. After removal of 2 bases from V and 6 bases from J, the junction contained 6 bases not matched to a gene. The CDR3 runs to 15 residues. CDR1 KGHSH and CDR2 LQKENI come from the germline V gene. DNA of the CDR3: TGTGCCAGCTCACCATGGGTTCAGGGGGATGAAAAACTGTTTTTT. This gives the protein CASSPWVQGDEKLFF.

The chain is built from TRBV4-1 and TRBJ2-3; 8 bases map to TRBD2. CDR1 is MGHRA and CDR2 is YSYEKL in the germline V gene. The V segment lost 0 bases and the J segment 4 bases; nucleotides outside the gene matches: 6. The CDR3 is made up of 16 amino acids. The CDR3 protein is CASSQDRNGRADTQYF. CDR3 bases: TGCGCCAGCAGCCAAGACAGGAACGGGAGGGCAGATACGCAGTATTTT.

The chain has TRBV3-1 (or the pseudogene TRBV3-2) and TRBJ1-2, with D tentatively TRBD1 (5 bases). The CDR3 runs to 17 residues. V was cut by 4 bases and J by 1 base, with 19 bases left in between. The germline V gene has CDR1 LGHDT and CDR2 YNNKEL (reference sequence). As DNA, the CDR3 is TGTGCCAGCAGCCCGGAACTCGGACAATCCGATAACTATGGCTACACCTTC. Its translation is CASSPELGQSDNYGYTF.

The chain links TRBV27 to TRBJ2-5; maybe TRBD2 (5 bases). Deletions cut 6 bases from V and 1 base from J, with 15 bases between. The CDR3 totals 15 residues. Germline V gives CDR1 MNHEY, CDR2 SMNVEV (reference sequence). This CDR3 is CASRATRARQETQYF. The CDR3 bases are TGTGCCAGCAGGGCGACGCGGGCCCGCCAAGAGACCCAGTACTTC.

V is TRBV6-6 and J is TRBJ1-3; no reliable D call. CDR3 size: 11 residues. The germline V gene encodes CDR1 MNHNY and CDR2 SVGAGI (reference sequence). V lost 4 bases and J 8 bases, leaving 6 bases between the germline ends. This CDR3 is CASSSMDTIYF. Here the CDR3 DNA reads TGTGCCAGCAGTTCTATGGACACCATATATTTT.

The genes are TRBV11-2 and TRBJ1-5, with D perhaps matching TRBD1 (5 bases). The CDR3 covers 19 residues. Trimming took 1 base from V and 4 from J, leaving 23 bases between them. In germline, CDR1 is SGHAT, CDR2 FQNNGV. The CDR3 is CASSLGQGGVLVSNQPQHF. The DNA of the CDR3 is TGTGCCAGCAGCTTAGGCCAGGGCGGTGTGCTGGTTTCGAATCAGCCCCAGCATTTT.

The chain couples TRBV9 to TRBJ1-2; TRBD1 matches at 9 bases. J lost 5 bases, V lost 4 bases, and 9 bases had no gene match. Germline lookup yields CDR1 SGDLS and CDR2 YYNGEE. There are 15 residues in the CDR3. The CDR3 sequence is CASSYDPGTGYGYTF. CDR3 nucleotides: TGTGCCAGCAGCTACGACCCCGGGACAGGGTATGGCTACACCTTC.

The chain couples TRBV2 to TRBJ2-1; D is perhaps TRBD2 (6 bases). This CDR3 has 14 amino acids. CDR1 SNHLY and CDR2 FYNNEI come from the germline V gene. V lost 4 bases and J lost 5, with 12 bases in between. Written as DNA, the CDR3 is TGTGCCAGCAGTGGGCTAGCGAGGCACAATGAGCAGTTCTTC. This gives the protein CASSGLARHNEQFF.

This clone was found once. CDR3 region: CASSQVGSRGTQYF. The CDR3 DNA follows: TGTGCCAGCAGCCAGGTCGGGTCCCGAGGGACCCAGTACTTC. V and J are TRBV3-1 (or the pseudogene TRBV3-2) and TRBJ2-5; D unclear. Germline loops: CDR1 LGHDT, CDR2 YNNKEL (reference sequence). The V gene lost 3 bases and the J gene lost 7 bases, with 15 bases spanning the gap. The CDR3 totals 14 residues.

The rearrangement joins TRBV19 to TRBJ1-1; 7 bases match TRBD1. V trimming: 3 bases; J trimming: 1 base; junction bases outside the gene matches: 5. The germline V gene encodes CDR1 LNHDA and CDR2 SQIVND (reference sequence). This CDR3 comprises 15 residues. The DNA for the CDR3 is TGTGCCAGTAGTATTTACAGGGGACCGAACACTGAAGCTTTCTTT. It encodes CASSIYRGPNTEAFF.

This clone appeared a few times. The genes are TRBV23-1 and TRBJ2-5; 7 bases are a match to TRBD1. TRBV23-1 is annotated as an ORF whose role is uncertain. The CDR3 covers 15 residues. V trimming: 2 bases; J trimming: 3 bases; junction bases outside the gene matches: 6. The CDR3 nucleotides read TGCGCCAGCAGTCAAGAAGGGGGCGCGAAAGAGACCCAGTACTTC. Translation gives CASSQEGGAKETQYF.

The genes are TRBV6-2 or TRBV6-3 and TRBJ2-1; maybe TRBD2 (6 bases). The germline V and J ends were trimmed by 6 bases and 2 bases, with 20 bases remaining between them. The germline CDR1 and CDR2 sequences are MNHEY and SVGEGT. The CDR3 has 17 amino acids. CDR3 in DNA: TGTGCCAGCAGCTCCCGTTTATCGGGAGAAGCCTACAATGAGCAGTTCTTC. Its translation: CASSSRLSGEAYNEQFF.

V and J are TRBV7-2 and TRBJ2-2; TRBD2 matches at 9 bases. After removal of 5 bases from V and 5 bases from J, the junction contained 9 bases not matched to a gene. Looked up from germline, CDR1 is SGHTA and CDR2 is FQGNSA. The CDR3 is made up of 16 amino acids. In DNA form, the CDR3 reads TGTGCCAGCAGCACTCGGGGAGCGGGAGGAACCGGGGAGCTGTTTTTT. Translation: CASSTRGAGGTGELFF.

The sample holds one count of this clone. V and J are TRBV13 and TRBJ1-2; 8 bases match TRBD1. This CDR3 region has 16 residues. Germline V lookup: CDR1 PRHDT, CDR2 FYEKMQ (reference sequence). The V gene end was trimmed by 0 bases and the J gene end by 5 bases; junction bases not matched to a gene: 8. This CDR3 reads CASSLGGQGALYGYTF. CDR3 bases: TGTGCCAGCAGCTTAGGAGGGCAGGGGGCTCTGTATGGCTACACCTTC.

V and J are TRBV7-3 and TRBJ1-6, with TRBD1 matching over 7 bases. Trimming removed 5 bases from V and 7 bases from J; junction bases left unmatched: 5. This CDR3 spans 14 amino acids. In germline, CDR1 is SGHTA, CDR2 FQGTGA. The DNA of the CDR3 is TGTGCCAGCAGCGCGGGACAGAGAAATTCACCCCTCCACTTT. Encoded protein: CASSAGQRNSPLHF.

This clone came up a few times. This CDR3 is CASSMTEGRANSPLHF. For the CDR3, the DNA is TGTGCCAGTAGTATGACGGAGGGGAGGGCTAATTCACCCCTCCACTTT. The rearrangement links TRBV19 to TRBJ1-6; weak D call: TRBD1 (5 bases). CDR1 is LNHDA and CDR2 is SQIVND in the germline V gene (reference sequence). With 3 bases removed from V and 6 bases from J, the gap between germline ends came to 15 bases. This CDR3 has 16 amino acids.

A single count supports this clone. The chain carries TRBV6-1 and TRBJ2-7, with D possibly being TRBD2 (6 bases). V gave up 0 bases and J gave up 3 bases, with 12 bases separating them. There are 15 residues in the CDR3. Germline V gene sequence: CDR1 MNHNS, CDR2 SASEGT. CDR3 region: CASSEADGTLYEQYF. The CDR3 DNA reads as TGTGCCAGCAGTGAAGCTGATGGGACTCTCTACGAGCAGTACTTC.

V and J are TRBV5-1 and TRBJ2-2; 7 bases are shared with TRBD1. V lost 4 bases to trimming and J lost 1 base; unmatched junction nucleotides: 7. The CDR3 spans 16 residues. CDR1 is SGHRS and CDR2 is YFSETQ in the germline V gene. The chain's CDR3 is CASSPSGTVNTGELFF. Written as DNA, the CDR3 is TGCGCCAGCAGCCCCTCGGGGACAGTGAACACCGGGGAGCTGTTTTTT.

The chain combines TRBV11-1 with TRBJ2-1, with 11 bases matching TRBD2. Germline V CDR1 and CDR2: SGHAT, FQDESV (reference sequence). This CDR3 spans 16 amino acids. Trimming at V came to 5 bases and at J to 4 bases, leaving 7 bases not matched to a gene. Here the CDR3 DNA reads TGTGCCAGCAGCCGGGTGACTAGCGGGATTTACAATGAGCAGTTCTTC. This gives the protein CASSRVTSGIYNEQFF.

This chain links TRBV6-2 or TRBV6-3 with TRBJ2-2, with a possible D match to TRBD2 (5 bases). CDR1 and CDR2 from the germline V gene are MNHEY and SVGEGT. V was shortened by 3 bases and J by 0 bases, with 17 bases between the two germline ends. There are 18 residues in the CDR3. The CDR3 bases are TGTGCCAGCAGTTATCGTGTCGGGGAGAGAGCGAACACCGGGGAGCTGTTTTTT. Translation: CASSYRVGERANTGELFF.

This CDR3 reads CASSSGGTGNTIYF. The DNA of the CDR3 is TGTGCCAGCAGTTCAGGGGGAACTGGAAACACCATATATTTT. The genes are TRBV6-5 and TRBJ1-3, with 7 bases identical to TRBD1. The V segment lost 4 bases and the J segment 2 bases; nucleotides outside the gene matches: 2. The CDR3 is made up of 14 amino acids. CDR1 and CDR2 (germline): MNHEY, SVGAGI.

The J gene is TRBJ1-5, the V gene TRBV5-8, with a tentative D call TRBD1 (5 bases). The V end was cut by 4 bases, the J end by 7 bases, with 18 bases between. CDR3 length: 15 residues. Germline V CDR1 and CDR2: SGHTS, YDEGEE. The CDR3: CASSRGQDSGQPQHF. CDR3 in DNA: TGTGCCAGCAGCCGAGGACAAGACAGCGGGCAGCCCCAGCATTTT.

In its sample, this clone was seen a few times. This sequence joins TRBV9 and TRBJ1-2; 12 positions match TRBD1. Per germline, CDR1 SGDLS and CDR2 YYNGEE. The CDR3 totals 17 residues. V shed 3 bases, J shed 3 bases, and the junction held 9 bases outside the gene matches. The CDR3 loop reads CASSAQGQGAVDYGYTF. The CDR3 DNA reads as TGTGCCAGCAGCGCACAGGGACAGGGGGCGGTTGACTATGGCTACACCTTC. The whole variable domain, filled in from reference TRBV9 and TRBJ1-2, reads DSGVTQTPKHLITATGQRVTLRCSPRSGDLSVYWYQQSLDQGLQFLIQYYNGEERAKGNILERFSAQQFPDLHSELNLSSLELGDSALYFCASSAQGQGAVDYGYTFGSGTRLTVV.

V usage is TRBV5-1 and J usage is TRBJ1-1; D is ambiguous. The CDR3 sequence is 15 residues long. The germline V gene encodes CDR1 SGHRS and CDR2 YFSETQ. The V end lost 0 bases, the J end lost 3 bases, and 12 bases lay between the germline ends. Here the CDR3 reads CASSLGAGSYTEAFF. The CDR3 nucleotides are TGCGCCAGCAGCTTGGGTGCGGGGTCCTACACTGAAGCTTTCTTT.

V usage is TRBV5-1 and J usage is TRBJ2-7; 10 nucleotides match TRBD1. The CDR3 has 15 residues. Germline values: CDR1 SGHRS, CDR2 YFSETQ. With 5 bases clipped from V and 3 bases from J, the junction kept 8 bases outside the gene matches. CDR3 amino acids: CASSWTGTGDYEQYF. The CDR3 DNA reads as TGCGCCAGCAGTTGGACCGGGACAGGGGACTACGAGCAGTACTTC. The full variable domain, completed using reference TRBV5-1 and TRBJ2-7, is KAGVTQTPRYLIKTRGQQVTLSCSPISGHRSVSWYQQTPGQGLQFLFEYFSETQRNKGNFPGRFSGRQFSNSRSEMNVSTLELGDSALYLCASSWTGTGDYEQYFGPGTRLTVT.